This T cell receptor beta chain emerged from a study of control samples from healthy donors and cancer patients. Germline lookup yields CDR1 MNHEY and CDR2 SVGAGI. V was cut by 2 bases and J by 0 bases, with 14 bases left in between. This CDR3 region has 16 residues. TCRdb keeps only in-frame clones here, not all; method: immunoSEQ multiplex PCR. The sample records about 150,000 clones, 85% to 95% being singletons. This receptor was obtained from a man aged 50 to 59 in good health. The sequenced material came from blood. The rearrangement links TRBV6-5 to TRBJ2-7; either TRBD1 or TRBD2 may fit D (5 bases each). CDR3 nucleotides: TGTGCCAGCAGTTACGGGGGTGGGGATTACTCCTACGAGCAGTACTTC. Its translation: CASSYGGGDYSYEQYF.